The 29 T cell receptor beta chains listed next were all sequenced from one sample in a study of regulatory T cells in long-lasting Graves disease. The TCR beta library used iRepertoire HTBI primers with Arm-PCR amplification of CDR3. TCRdb re-called the multiplex PCR reads with MiXCR, one entry per CDR3 protein. The sample has about 340,000 distinct CDR3 sequences; 15% to 20% are singletons. Documented time point: persistent/refractory GD, antithyroid drugs over 5 years with positive TRAb. Making the TCR library involved RNA that had been extracted from PBMCs. Sequenced here: peripheral blood mononuclear cells (PBMCs), sampled when the disease was refractory, from a patient treated with antithyroid drugs. These receptors all come from a female donor with Graves disease.

The chain couples TRBV16 to TRBJ1-1, with no clear D. CDR3 length equals 13 residues. Germline loops: CDR1 KGHSY, CDR2 FQNENV. The germline V and J ends were trimmed by 2 bases and 2 bases, with 6 bases remaining between them. The CDR3 loop is CASSQTVNTEAFF. The DNA of the CDR3 is TGTGCCAGCAGCCAAACAGTCAACACTGAAGCTTTCTTT.

This clonotype has at least ten counts. The chain is built from TRBV24-1 and TRBJ2-5; no definite D call. CDR3 size: 12 residues. Trimming stripped 1 base from V and 5 bases from J, with 4 bases between. Germline V gene lookup returns CDR1 KGHDR and CDR2 SFDVKD. This chain's CDR3 is CATSDLSETQYF. CDR3 DNA sequence: TGTGCCACCAGTGATTTATCTGAGACCCAGTACTTC.

About this clonotype itself: A much larger clone sits a single nucleotide away, making a read error possible. The genes are TRBV5-4 and TRBJ1-1; a weak D match, TRBD1 (6 bases). Germline V lookup: CDR1 SGHNT, CDR2 YYREEE (reference sequence). V gave up 3 bases and J gave up 7 bases, with 7 bases separating them. The CDR3 runs 11 residues. In DNA form, the CDR3 reads TGTGCCAGCAGCTCAGGGGTTGAAGCTTTCTTT. Translation: CASSSGVEAFF.

This clonotype was seen repeatedly, ten times or more. The rearrangement uses TRBV18 and TRBJ1-4; 7 bases align to TRBD1. The germline V gene encodes CDR1 KGHSH and CDR2 LQKENI. Trimming at V came to 6 bases and at J to 0 bases, leaving 7 bases not matched to a gene. The CDR3 is made up of 16 amino acids. The DNA for the CDR3 is TGTGCCAGCTCTCTCGGACAGGCTGCAACTAATGAAAAACTGTTTTTT. Residues: CASSLGQAATNEKLFF.

In its sample, this clonotype was seen a few times. Here the CDR3 reads CASSASARGYGYTF. The CDR3 DNA is TGTGCCAGCAGTGCTTCTGCAAGGGGCTATGGCTACACCTTC. V is TRBV6-4 and J is TRBJ1-2; the D gene is possibly TRBD1 (5 bases). Germline lookup yields CDR1 MRHNA and CDR2 SNTAGT. V gave up 4 bases and J gave up 4 bases, with 13 bases separating them. The CDR3 is made up of 14 amino acids.

This clonotype came up a few times. This sequence joins TRBV6-1 and TRBJ1-1, with D perhaps TRBD1 (5 bases). V was shortened by 6 bases and J by 2 bases, with 16 bases between the two germline ends. This CDR3 contains 15 residues. CDR1 MNHNS and CDR2 SASEGT come from the germline V gene. CDR3 region: CASSEQTGFNTEAFF. CDR3 bases: TGTGCCAGCAGCGAACAAACAGGTTTTAACACTGAAGCTTTCTTT.

At least ten counts were recorded for this clonotype. This chain links TRBV6-1 with TRBJ2-7; D may be TRBD1 or TRBD2 (5 bases each). The CDR3 spans 15 residues. The V end was cut by 5 bases, the J end by 3 bases, with 17 bases between. CDR1 is MNHNS and CDR2 is SASEGT in the germline V gene. The CDR3 sequence is CASSSPGQGGYEQYF. The CDR3, as DNA: TGTGCCAGCAGTAGCCCGGGGCAAGGAGGCTACGAGCAGTACTTC.

This clonotype was seen ten or more times. This chain links TRBV29-1 with TRBJ2-7; a weak D match, TRBD2 (5 bases). The CDR3 extends over 15 amino acids. The V gene's germline CDR1 is SQVTM and CDR2 ANQGSEA. With 0 bases removed from V and 5 bases from J, the gap between germline ends came to 17 bases. Here the CDR3 reads CSVEDPSSLRHEQYF. The CDR3, as DNA: TGCAGCGTTGAAGATCCGTCTAGCCTACGCCACGAGCAGTACTTC.

This clonotype came up many times. This chain joins TRBV20-1 and TRBJ1-4; 8 bases match TRBD1. Germline CDR1 DFQATT, CDR2 SNEGSKA (reference sequence). Trimming took 0 bases from V and 5 from J; bases not matched to a gene: 5. CDR3 length equals 15 residues. CDR3 in amino acids: CSARDPRTGNEKLFF. As DNA, the CDR3 is TGCAGTGCTAGAGACCCCCGGACAGGGAATGAAAAACTGTTTTTT.

The rearrangement links TRBV25-1 to TRBJ2-7; TRBD1 agrees at 8 bases. The ends lost 1 base at V and 5 bases at J; junction bases unmatched: 7. The CDR3 spans 15 residues. Germline-derived CDR1 and CDR2 are MGHDK and SYGVNS. CDR3 sequence (DNA): TGTGCCAGCAGTGAATCATACCAGGGGGCCCACGAGCAGTACTTC. As protein: CASSESYQGAHEQYF.

The chain joins TRBV27 to TRBJ2-2; D not resolved. Trimming pared 8 bases from V and 2 bases from J, leaving 15 bases between. Germline loops: CDR1 MNHEY, CDR2 SMNVEV (reference sequence). There are 15 residues in the CDR3. CDR3 sequence: CASSPADVNTGELFF. The CDR3 DNA reads as TGTGCCAGCTCCCCGGCGGACGTAAACACCGGGGAGCTGTTTTTT.

Ten or more counts support this clonotype. J is TRBJ1-2 and V is TRBV12-3 or TRBV12-4; TRBD1 matches 7 bases. There are 13 residues in the CDR3. Trimming cost V 6 bases and J 8 bases; bases outside gene matches: 9. CDR3 sequence: CASSLARGRGYTF. The DNA for the CDR3 is TGTGCCAGCAGCCTCGCGAGGGGGCGAGGCTACACCTTC.

The rearrangement links TRBV5-1 to TRBJ2-5; 12 nucleotides line up with TRBD1. This CDR3 region has 16 residues. Germline V gene data show CDR1 as SGHRS and CDR2 as YFSETQ. The junction had 5 bases not matched to a gene; V was cut back by 0 bases and J by 5 bases. CDR3 in DNA: TGCGCCAGCAGCTTGGGGGGGACAGGGGGCGCGGAGACCCAGTACTTC. This codes for CASSLGGTGGAETQYF.

In this sample, this clonotype turned up many times. The rearrangement uses TRBV7-8 and TRBJ2-7; D is uncertain. Trimming removed 5 bases at V and 3 bases at J, with 14 bases between. CDR3 length equals 14 residues. Germline assignment: CDR1 SGHVS and CDR2 FQNEAQ. The DNA for the CDR3 is TGTGCCAGCAGCCCCGGTAGGGTGGTCTACGAGCAGTACTTC. Residues: CASSPGRVVYEQYF.

At least ten counts were recorded for this clonotype. The J gene is TRBJ1-4, the V gene TRBV6-2 or TRBV6-3; D is undetermined. Germline assignment: CDR1 MNHEY and CDR2 SVGEGT. V was trimmed by 8 bases and J by 0 bases, leaving 7 bases between them. The CDR3 is 13 residues long. The chain's CDR3 is CASAGTTNEKLFF. CDR3 DNA: TGTGCCAGCGCCGGGACAACTAATGAAAAACTGTTTTTT.

This clonotype was counted between two and nine times. This chain's CDR3 is CASSQGGTANYGYTF. CDR3 in DNA: TGCGCCAGCAGCCAAGGGGGGACCGCAAACTATGGCTACACCTTC. V and J are TRBV4-1 and TRBJ1-2, with D possibly TRBD1 on 5 matching bases. Germline V gene sequence: CDR1 MGHRA, CDR2 YSYEKL. There are 15 residues in the CDR3. The V and J ends lost 1 base and 2 bases respectively, with 11 bases between them.

A remark on this clonotype: This may come from a read error, since a much larger clone is one base off. The chain uses TRBV11-2 and TRBJ1-3; D remains unclear. In germline, CDR1 is SGHAT, CDR2 FQNNGV. The CDR3 totals 11 residues. The CDR3 reads CASSLLNTVYF. The CDR3 DNA reads TGTGCCAGCAGCTTACTTAACACCGTATATTTT. The full variable domain, with the rest looked up from reference TRBV11-2 and TRBJ1-3, is EAGVAQSPRYKIIEKRQSVAFWCNPISGHATLYWYQQILGQGPKLLIQFQNNGVVDDSQLPKDRFSAERLKGVDSTLKIQPAKLEDSAVYLCASSLLNTVYFGEGSWLTVV.

This clonotype has ten or more counts. V and J are TRBV6-2 or TRBV6-3 and TRBJ2-2; no clear D. Between the trimmed V and J ends, which lost 6 bases and 6 bases, there was a span of 11 bases. Germline V lookup: CDR1 MNHEY, CDR2 SVGEGT. This CDR3 is 13 amino acids long. The CDR3 DNA is TGTGCCAGCAGCAACCTCATCCCCGGGGAGCTGTTTTTT. It yields the protein CASSNLIPGELFF.

This clonotype was seen many times. V gene TRBV6-5 combines with J gene TRBJ1-1, with D possibly TRBD1 on 5 matching bases. Trimming took 2 bases from V and 0 from J, leaving 7 bases between them. The V gene's germline CDR1 is MNHEY and CDR2 SVGAGI. This CDR3 spans 14 amino acids. The CDR3 reads CASSYNRMNTEAFF. In DNA form, the CDR3 reads TGTGCCAGCAGTTACAACAGGATGAACACTGAAGCTTTCTTT.

This clonotype came up many times. The CDR3 DNA follows: TGTGCCAGCAGCCCCCGGGGGATCAACTATGGCTACACCTTC. It codes for CASSPRGINYGYTF. The chain employs TRBV7-6 and TRBJ1-2; the D gene is possibly TRBD1 (5 bases). Germline CDR1 is SGHVS and CDR2 is FNYEAQ. The CDR3 consists of 14 residues. Trimming pared 5 bases from V and 2 bases from J, leaving 12 bases between. The variable domain in full, with the rest retrieved from reference TRBV7-6 and TRBJ1-2, is GAGVSQSPRYKVTKRGQDVALRCDPISGHVSLYWYRQALGQGPEFLTYFNYEAQQDKSGLPNDRFSAERPEGSISTLTIQRTEQRDSAMYRCASSPRGINYGYTFGSGTRLTVV.

This chain connects TRBV25-1 to TRBJ2-1; D gene unclear. The V and J ends lost 3 bases and 4 bases respectively, with 10 bases between them. The CDR3 runs 14 residues. From germline, CDR1 is MGHDK and CDR2 SYGVNS. DNA of the CDR3: TGTGCCAGCAGTGAGGACGGAAGATACAATGAGCAGTTCTTC. It yields the protein CASSEDGRYNEQFF.

The chain carries TRBV20-1 and TRBJ1-5; weak D call: TRBD1 (5 bases). The germline V gene has CDR1 DFQATT and CDR2 SNEGSKA (reference sequence). Between the trimmed V and J ends, which lost 6 bases and 2 bases, there was a span of 17 bases. This CDR3 has 15 amino acids. CDR3: CSALRIGEGNQPQHF. DNA of the CDR3: TGCAGTGCGCTCAGGATAGGGGAGGGCAATCAGCCCCAGCATTTT.

This clonotype was detected many times. This rearrangement joins TRBV7-2 to TRBJ1-5; 8 bases are shared with TRBD1. The trim removed 3 bases at V and 4 bases at J, leaving 5 bases unmatched. The CDR3 totals 15 residues. Germline V gene sequence: CDR1 SGHTA, CDR2 FQGNSA. The CDR3 spells CASSFTGGDNQPQHF. The CDR3 DNA reads as TGTGCCAGCAGCTTCACAGGGGGGGATAATCAGCCCCAGCATTTT.

This clonotype appeared many times. This sequence joins TRBV2 and TRBJ1-2, with D perhaps TRBD1 (5 bases). Germline CDR1 and CDR2: SNHLY and FYNNEI. The CDR3 sequence is 14 residues long. Between the trimmed V and J ends, which lost 2 bases and 4 bases, there was a span of 11 bases. CDR3 residues: CASSEQGLAYGYTF. In nucleotides, the CDR3 is TGTGCCAGCAGTGAACAGGGACTTGCCTATGGCTACACCTTC. The full variable domain, rest sourced from reference TRBV2 and TRBJ1-2, is EPEVTQTPSHQVTQMGQEVILRCVPISNHLYFYWYRQILGQKVEFLVSFYNNEISEKSEIFDDQFSVERPDGSNFTLKIRSTKLEDSAMYFCASSEQGLAYGYTFGSGTRLTVV.

This clonotype showed up just a few times. J is TRBJ1-5 and V is TRBV18; maybe TRBD1 (6 bases). Germline V gives CDR1 KGHSH, CDR2 LQKENI. The CDR3 is 14 residues long. V shed 2 bases and J shed 3 bases, with 8 bases lying between them. CDR3 nucleotides: TGTGCCAGCTCACCAAACAGGGCCAATCAGCCCCAGCATTTT. Encoded protein: CASSPNRANQPQHF.

This sequence joins TRBV20-1 and TRBJ2-7; D unclear. The CDR3 is made up of 10 amino acids. Per the germline V gene, CDR1 is DFQATT and CDR2 is SNEGSKA (reference sequence). Between the trimmed V and J ends, which lost 6 bases and 9 bases, there was a span of 12 bases. Here the CDR3 reads CSAPFERQYF. CDR3 coding DNA: TGCAGTGCACCCTTCGAGAGGCAGTACTTC.

Notes on this clonotype: A much larger clone lies one base from this, so it may be a read error. The rearrangement links TRBV6-5 to TRBJ2-7; D not certain. The CDR3 spans 16 residues. Trimming left V 2 bases short and J 0 bases short, with 14 bases between. Germline loops: CDR1 MNHEY, CDR2 SVGAGI. As DNA, the CDR3 is TGTGCCAGCAGTTACCCAATTAGGGCCAGCTCCTACGAGCAGTACTTC. It is translated as CASSYPIRASSYEQYF.

Many counts were recorded for this clonotype. The V and J genes are TRBV2 and TRBJ2-2; D is undetermined. Germline CDR1 and CDR2: SNHLY and FYNNEI. Trimming removed 5 bases at V and 0 bases at J, with 7 bases between. The CDR3 spans 14 residues. The CDR3 region is CASSIWPNTGELFF. CDR3 bases: TGTGCCAGCAGTATATGGCCGAACACCGGGGAGCTGTTTTTT.

The chain couples TRBV6-2 or TRBV6-3 to TRBJ2-2, with a possible D match to TRBD2 (6 bases). V gave up 4 bases and J gave up 4 bases, with 13 bases separating them. CDR3 size: 15 residues. CDR1 MNHEY and CDR2 SVGEGT come from the germline V gene. In DNA form, the CDR3 reads TGTGCCAGCAGTTTGTCTGGAGGGGCCACCGGGGAGCTGTTTTTT. Amino acids: CASSLSGGATGELFF.